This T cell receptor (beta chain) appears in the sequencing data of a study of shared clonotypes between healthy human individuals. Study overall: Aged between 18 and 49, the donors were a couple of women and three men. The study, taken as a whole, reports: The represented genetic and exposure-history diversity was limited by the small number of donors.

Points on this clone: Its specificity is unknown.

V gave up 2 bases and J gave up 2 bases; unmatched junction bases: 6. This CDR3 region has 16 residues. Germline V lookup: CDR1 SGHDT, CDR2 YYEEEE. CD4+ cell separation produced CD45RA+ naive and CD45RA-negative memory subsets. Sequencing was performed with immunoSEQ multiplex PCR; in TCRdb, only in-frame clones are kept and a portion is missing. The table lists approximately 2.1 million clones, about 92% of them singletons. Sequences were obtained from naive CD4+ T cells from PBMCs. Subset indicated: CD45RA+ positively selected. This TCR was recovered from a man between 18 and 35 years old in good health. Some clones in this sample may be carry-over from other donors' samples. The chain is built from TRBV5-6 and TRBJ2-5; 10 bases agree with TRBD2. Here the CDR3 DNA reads TGTGCCAGCAGCTTACTTGGGACTAGCGCGCAAGAGACCCAGTACTTC. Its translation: CASSLLGTSAQETQYF.